This record concerns one TCR beta chain sequence. The antigen remains undetermined. Generated by immunoSEQ multiplex PCR, the TCRdb table keeps only in-frame clones and is missing some. The repertoire holds 3,500 to 5,000 clones, about three quarters seen once, with roughly an eighth in the top ten. The data were taken from a study of immune evolution from preneoplasia to lung adenocarcinoma. Study-wide background: HLA loss of heterozygosity: over 5.5% AIS, 15% MIA, about 35% ADC, none AAH.

Overall study findings and caveats: Top clone share appeared to fall from AAH through AIS, MIA, adenocarcinoma. Normal lung had highest clonality; later lesions appeared denser, more diverse. T cell clonality was higher in KRAS-mutant than EGFR-mutant or wild-type nodules.

The sample taken for sequencing was FFPE minimally invasive lung adenocarcinoma tissue. The TCR originated in a person between 70 and 80 years old with lung adenocarcinoma.

Written as DNA, the CDR3 is TGTGCCTGGAGTTTTACTAAAGGGTGGAATGGCTACACCTTC. It translates to CAWSFTKGWNGYTF. The J gene is TRBJ1-2, the V gene TRBV30; D uncertain. V was pared by 2 bases and J by 6 bases, with 16 bases between. This CDR3 is built from 14 residues. CDR1 is GTSNPN, CDR2 SVGIG, per germline (reference sequence).